One sample yielded the 27 T cell receptor beta chains listed below, sequenced in a study of T cells in Graves' hyperthyroidism and ophthalmopathy. Amplification of TCR beta CDR3 regions was performed using RNA transcripts as template. The HTBI set primed first-round TCR CDR3 RT-PCR. Each CDR3 protein is one row after TCRdb ran MiXCR on the multiplex PCR reads. The table lists fewer than 650,000 distinct CDR3 sequences, approximately 15% of them singletons. The sample was blood. The origin of the receptors is a woman in her twenties or thirties with Graves' hyperthyroidism that later progressed to Graves' ophthalmopathy.

This clonotype occurred many times. The genes are TRBV7-9 and TRBJ2-2; D gene ambiguous. Germline CDR1 is SEHNR and CDR2 is FQNEAQ (reference sequence). This CDR3 comprises 16 residues. The V end was cut by 5 bases, the J end by 0 bases, with 13 bases between. This chain's CDR3 is CASSPPSTANTGELFF. In DNA form, the CDR3 reads TGTGCCAGCAGCCCCCCCTCGACCGCGAACACCGGGGAGCTGTTTTTT.

This clonotype was seen repeatedly, ten times or more. CDR3 nucleotide sequence: TGTGCCACCAGTGGGGAAGGGTCCGGGCAGCCCCAGCATTTT. Translating it yields CATSGEGSGQPQHF. This sequence joins TRBV24-1 and TRBJ1-5; D not resolved. The CDR3 is 14 amino acids. V was shortened by 5 bases and J by 7 bases, with 14 bases between the two germline ends. Germline V gene sequence: CDR1 KGHDR, CDR2 SFDVKD.

This clonotype appeared many times. The chain uses TRBV30 and TRBJ2-5; TRBD2 matches at 7 bases. This CDR3 has 17 residues. Germline loops: CDR1 GTSNPN, CDR2 SVGIG (reference sequence). After removal of 3 bases from V and 2 bases from J, the junction contained 15 bases not matched to a gene. This CDR3 reads CAWRPSAGEWWQETQYF. The DNA for the CDR3 is TGTGCCTGGAGGCCCTCGGCGGGAGAGTGGTGGCAAGAGACCCAGTACTTC.

Worth noting for this clonotype: A much larger clone lies one base from this, so it may be a read error. The DNA of the CDR3 is TGTGCCAGCTCATCGGGGGAGCGGACTGAAGCTTTCTTT. It yields the protein CASSSGERTEAFF. V usage is TRBV18 and J usage is TRBJ1-1; TRBD1 is a possible D gene (5 bases). Germline V CDR1 and CDR2: KGHSH, LQKENI. Trimming shortened V by 5 bases and J by 5 bases, and 12 bases separated the two germline ends. The CDR3 has 13 residues. Full variable domain (outside the CDR3, taken from reference TRBV18 and TRBJ1-1): NAGVMQNPRHLVRRRGQEARLRCSPMKGHSHVYWYRQLPEEGLKFMVYLQKENIIDESGMPKERFSAEFPKEGPSILRIQQVVRGDSAAYFCASSSGERTEAFFGQGTRLTVV.

A word on this clonotype: Possible read error: a much larger clone is one base away. Without the conserved terminal phenylalanine or tryptophan, this CDR3 likely stems from a read error. The chain employs TRBV29-1 and TRBJ1-1; 8 positions agree with TRBD1. CDR1 and CDR2 from the germline V gene are SQVTM and ANQGSEA. CDR3 length equals 13 residues. Trimming cost V 7 bases and J 5 bases; bases outside gene matches: 9. CDR3: CSACSTGGTEAFL. Written as DNA, the CDR3 is TGCAGCGCTTGTTCAACAGGGGGTACTGAAGCTTTCCTT.

V gene TRBV6-2 or TRBV6-3 combines with J gene TRBJ2-7; D uncertain. Germline V gives CDR1 MNHEY, CDR2 SVGEGT. The V end lost 6 bases, the J end lost 2 bases, and 11 bases lay between the germline ends. The CDR3 has 13 residues. CDR3 DNA: TGTGCCAGCAGACCGCCTATCACCTACGAGCAGTACTTC. Translating it yields CASRPPITYEQYF.

This clonotype has more than one count but fewer than ten. The rearrangement joins TRBV29-1 to TRBJ2-7; possibly TRBD2 for D (6 bases). V lost 2 bases and J 5 bases, leaving 16 bases between the germline ends. Per the germline V gene, CDR1 is SQVTM and CDR2 is ANQGSEA. This CDR3 has 14 residues. CDR3 in DNA: TGCAGCGTTGAAAAACAGGCGCCGGGAGACGAGCAGTACTTC. Translated, it gives CSVEKQAPGDEQYF.

Concerning this clonotype: One junction end disagrees with the germline gene, perhaps due to a read error. The chain couples TRBV11-3 to TRBJ1-2; D perhaps matches TRBD1 (5 bases). In germline, CDR1 is SGHNT, CDR2 YENEEA. The CDR3 loop spans 13 amino acids. The CDR3 sequence: CAGSLGGEYGYTF. As DNA, the CDR3 is TGTGCCGGCAGCCTCGGGGGGGAGTATGGCTACACCTTC.

This clonotype was detected many times. V gene TRBV3-1 combines with J gene TRBJ1-3; the D is unclear. V was cut by 1 base and J by 7 bases, with 14 bases left in between. The CDR3 loop spans 15 amino acids. The germline gives CDR1 LGHDT, CDR2 YNNKEL (reference sequence). CDR3 protein: CASSQGSNPGNTIYF. CDR3 bases: TGTGCCAGCAGCCAAGGATCTAACCCGGGGAACACCATATATTTT.

The chain combines TRBV29-1 with TRBJ2-1; no reliable D call. The CDR3 spans 11 residues. V shed 4 bases and J shed 10 bases, with 11 bases lying between them. Germline V gene data show CDR1 as SQVTM and CDR2 as ANQGSEA. CDR3 coding DNA: TGCAGCGTTGGAGGCAGCGACGAGCAGTTCTTC. Translating it yields CSVGGSDEQFF.

The chain links TRBV9 to TRBJ2-5; D is possibly TRBD2 (6 bases). The germline gives CDR1 SGDLS, CDR2 YYNGEE. The CDR3 is 16 residues long. V was trimmed by 0 bases and J by 5 bases, leaving 17 bases between them. The CDR3 bases are TGTGCCAGCAGCGTAGGCGGGGCTAGAGTTGTGGAGACCCAGTACTTC. Its protein product is CASSVGGARVVETQYF.

This clonotype was recorded many times. The chain recombines TRBV19 with TRBJ1-1; maybe TRBD1 (6 bases). Trimming left V 8 bases short and J 4 bases short, with 23 bases between. CDR1 is LNHDA, CDR2 SQIVND, per germline (reference sequence). The length of the CDR3 is 16 residues. The CDR3 coding sequence is TGTGCCAGTCACCCCGATGCGGGGGCAAGGTCCACTGAAGCTTTCTTT. Encoded protein: CASHPDAGARSTEAFF. Full variable domain (missing parts from reference TRBV19 and TRBJ1-1): DGGITQSPKYLFRKEGQNVTLSCEQNLNHDAMYWYRQDPGQGLRLIYYSQIVNDFQKGDIAEGYSVSREKKESFPLTVTSAQKNPTAFYLCASHPDAGARSTEAFFGQGTRLTVV.

Ten or more counts support this clonotype. The rearrangement uses TRBV27 and TRBJ2-3; no firm D call. V was pared by 4 bases and J by 2 bases, with 7 bases between. The CDR3 totals 13 residues. Germline CDR1 is MNHEY and CDR2 is SMNVEV (reference sequence). CDR3 in DNA: TGTGCCAGCAGTTATCGGGCCACAGATACGCAGTATTTT. It codes for CASSYRATDTQYF.

This clonotype was seen at least ten times. This rearrangement joins TRBV19 to TRBJ1-1; 8 bases agree with TRBD1. The CDR3 consists of 15 residues. Germline loops: CDR1 LNHDA, CDR2 SQIVND (reference sequence). The ends lost 5 bases at V and 3 bases at J; junction bases unmatched: 8. CDR3 nucleotides: TGTGCCAGTAGTTTTCCAGGACAGGGTGACACTGAAGCTTTCTTT. Residues: CASSFPGQGDTEAFF.

This sequence joins TRBV3-1 and TRBJ2-7; the D is unclear. Germline lookup yields CDR1 LGHDT and CDR2 YNNKEL (reference sequence). This CDR3 is built from 13 residues. V dropped 3 bases and J dropped 2 bases, with 8 bases sitting between them. CDR3 loop: CASSHIVPYEQYF. The CDR3 DNA reads TGTGCCAGCAGCCACATAGTCCCCTACGAGCAGTACTTC.

The rearrangement joins TRBV29-1 to TRBJ2-2; 7 bases agree with TRBD1. V dropped 1 base and J dropped 5; count of bases not matched to a gene: 4. Germline V CDR1 and CDR2: SQVTM, ANQGSEA. This CDR3 region has 14 residues. CDR3 nucleotide sequence: TGCAGCGTTGAAGGCCCCAGGGGGACCGGGGAGCTGTTTTTT. Translated: CSVEGPRGTGELFF.

This clonotype occurred a few times. This sequence joins TRBV7-2 and TRBJ2-1; 13 positions agree with TRBD2. CDR3 length equals 19 residues. V was pared by 7 bases and J by 4 bases, with 16 bases of the junction left unmatched. Germline-derived CDR1 and CDR2 are SGHTA and FQGNSA. CDR3: CASNRTSGSRSGGYNEQFF. CDR3 DNA: TGTGCCAGCAACCGGACTAGCGGGAGCCGGAGTGGAGGATACAATGAGCAGTTCTTC.

This clonotype was detected many times. This rearrangement joins TRBV24-1 to TRBJ2-6, with 7 bases that match TRBD1. J gave up 4 bases and V 2 bases, and 4 bases lay outside the gene matches. The length of the CDR3 is 16 residues. Germline lookup yields CDR1 KGHDR and CDR2 SFDVKD. CDR3 nucleotide sequence: TGTGCCACCAGTGATTCAGGGGGTCCCGGGGCCAACGTCCTGACTTTC. Translated, it gives CATSDSGGPGANVLTF.

The genes are TRBV11-2 and TRBJ2-7; a weak D match, TRBD2 (6 bases). V lost 3 bases to trimming and J lost 2 bases, with 11 bases between them. The CDR3 spans 14 residues. The germline V gene encodes CDR1 SGHAT and CDR2 FQNNGV. CDR3 sequence (DNA): TGTGCCAGCAGCTTGGGGACTTGGACCTACGAGCAGTACTTC. It specifies CASSLGTWTYEQYF. The complete variable domain, with remaining parts taken from reference TRBV11-2 and TRBJ2-7, reads EAGVAQSPRYKIIEKRQSVAFWCNPISGHATLYWYQQILGQGPKLLIQFQNNGVVDDSQLPKDRFSAERLKGVDSTLKIQPAKLEDSAVYLCASSLGTWTYEQYFGPGTRLTVT.

This clonotype was counted only a few times. The chain joins TRBV5-4 to TRBJ2-3; weak D call: TRBD2 (6 bases). The CDR3 length is 14 residues. CDR1 is SGHNT and CDR2 is YYREEE in the germline V gene (reference sequence). V gave up 3 bases and J gave up 4 bases, with 12 bases separating them. The CDR3 sequence is CASSSGAEADTQYF. CDR3 nucleotides: TGTGCCAGCAGCTCGGGAGCTGAGGCAGATACGCAGTATTTT.

This clonotype was found many times. The chain is built from TRBV12-5 and TRBJ1-5; D is undetermined. V lost 1 base, J lost 0 bases, and 10 bases lay in between. This CDR3 comprises 16 residues. Germline assignment: CDR1 LGHNT and CDR2 FRNRAP. The CDR3 loop reads CASGLDGGPSNQPQHF. DNA for the CDR3: TGTGCTAGTGGTTTGGACGGTGGACCTAGCAATCAGCCCCAGCATTTT. Looking up the rest from reference TRBV12-5 and TRBJ1-5 gives the full variable domain: DARVTQTPRHKVTEMGQEVTMRCQPILGHNTVFWYRQTMMQGLELLAYFRNRAPLDDSGMPKDRFSAEMPDATLATLKIQPSEPRDSAVYFCASGLDGGPSNQPQHFGDGTRLSIL.

This clonotype was seen many times. The chain joins TRBV19 to TRBJ1-2; D gene ambiguous. The CDR3 loop spans 13 amino acids. With 1 base removed from V and 4 bases from J, the gap between germline ends came to 7 bases. CDR1 LNHDA and CDR2 SQIVND come from the germline V gene (reference sequence). The DNA of the CDR3 is TGTGCCAGTAGTATAGCCACGTCCTATGGCTACACCTTC. Residues: CASSIATSYGYTF. Complete variable domain (other parts from reference TRBV19 and TRBJ1-2): DGGITQSPKYLFRKEGQNVTLSCEQNLNHDAMYWYRQDPGQGLRLIYYSQIVNDFQKGDIAEGYSVSREKKESFPLTVTSAQKNPTAFYLCASSIATSYGYTFGSGTRLTVV.

CDR3 amino acids: CASSHGTGDNSPLHF. CDR3 nucleotides: TGTGCCAGCAGCCATGGGACAGGGGATAATTCACCCCTCCACTTT. This chain links TRBV7-6 with TRBJ1-6; TRBD1 matches at 10 bases. With 5 bases clipped from V and 5 bases from J, the junction kept 3 bases outside the gene matches. The CDR3 consists of 15 residues. CDR1 and CDR2 (germline): SGHVS, FNYEAQ.

The rearrangement uses TRBV19 and TRBJ2-5; 10 nucleotides agree with TRBD2. The CDR3 consists of 15 residues. The germline V gene has CDR1 LNHDA and CDR2 SQIVND (reference sequence). DNA of the CDR3: TGTCTCACCCACCTAGCGGGGGCGCTTCGGGAGACCCAGTACTTC. Encoded protein: CLTHLAGALRETQYF.

This clonotype showed up many times. V is TRBV11-2 and J is TRBJ2-3; D remains ambiguous. Trimming stripped 2 bases from V and 2 bases from J, with 8 bases between. The CDR3 has 14 residues. CDR1 SGHAT and CDR2 FQNNGV come from the germline V gene. The CDR3: CASSLSDHTDTQYF. The CDR3 DNA is TGTGCCAGCAGCTTAAGCGATCACACAGATACGCAGTATTTT.

This clonotype has only a few counts. The chain combines TRBV15 with TRBJ2-1; possible D gene TRBD2, 5 bases. CDR3 size: 14 residues. V lost 5 bases, J lost 9 bases, and 17 bases lay in between. CDR1 LNHNV and CDR2 YYDKDF come from the germline V gene (reference sequence). This chain's CDR3 is CATSSRGGWGEQFF. For the CDR3, the DNA is TGTGCCACCAGCTCACGGGGTGGGTGGGGTGAGCAGTTCTTC.

This clonotype has just a few counts. The gene calls are TRBV28 and TRBJ2-3, with D unresolved. In germline, CDR1 is MDHEN, CDR2 SYDVKM. V was shortened by 8 bases and J by 1 base, with 16 bases between the two germline ends. The CDR3 runs 15 residues. The CDR3 DNA follows: TGTGCCAGCGGTTCTCCCGGAGAGGGCACAGATACGCAGTATTTT. This sequence encodes CASGSPGEGTDTQYF.